The source of this T cell receptor beta chain is a study of shared clonotypes between healthy human individuals. The germline gives CDR1 SGHRS, CDR2 YFSETQ. The CDR3 spans 15 residues. The V and J ends lost 0 bases and 5 bases respectively, with 12 bases between them. To note about this clone: The target antigen is unknown.

The investigators split CD4+ cells into a CD45RA+ naive subset and a CD45RA-negative memory subset. Study-level results: Tissue TCR repertoires likely differ from these blood-only repertoires. Memory subsets generally showed smaller estimated richness than naive subsets did.

The input for sorted-subset replicate PCRs was about 0.2 ug DNA, about 30,000 T cell genomes. Clones were sequenced by immunoSEQ multiplex PCR, and TCRdb holds only the in-frame ones, with some missing. The repertoire includes about 2.3 million clones, 93% of them detected once, and 0.35% to 0.5% sits in the top ten. This chain links TRBV5-1 with TRBJ2-1, with D perhaps TRBD1 or TRBD2 (5 bases each). The TCR originated in a man younger than 30 in good health. Some clones in this sample may be carry-over from other donors' samples. The sequencing input was naive CD4+ T cells from PBMCs. Subset defined: CD45RA+ positively selected. The CDR3 loop is CASSLAGARDNEQFF. Here the CDR3 DNA reads TGCGCCAGCAGCTTGGCCGGGGCCCGGGACAATGAGCAGTTCTTC.